This entry features one T cell receptor (beta chain) sequence. Antigen unknown. The data stem from a study of OX40 agonist ivuxolimab in advanced cancers. Study summary: A male proportion of around 86% was recorded, with mean age about 60 years and range about 23 to 90.

Generated by immunoSEQ multiplex PCR, the TCRdb table keeps only in-frame clones and is missing some. Of 65,000 to 95,000 clones in the sample, approximately 84% were seen once. Points from the study as a whole: Part of the nonresponder group also had normalized T-cell clonal expansion that was low.

CDR3 length: 14 amino acids. Trimming took 0 bases from V and 4 from J, leaving 9 bases between them. CDR1 and CDR2 from the germline V gene are KGHSH and LQKENI. The rearrangement links TRBV18 to TRBJ1-1; a weak D match, TRBD1 (6 bases). The material sequenced was CD4+ or CD8+ T cells sorted from blood, taken in a trial of the OX40 agonist ivuxolimab. The sequence derives from an adult with an advanced solid tumor such as melanoma, head and neck, liver or kidney cancer. CDR3 amino acids: CASSPPGAGTEAFF. The CDR3 coding sequence is TGTGCCAGCTCACCACCGGGGGCAGGCACTGAAGCTTTCTTT.